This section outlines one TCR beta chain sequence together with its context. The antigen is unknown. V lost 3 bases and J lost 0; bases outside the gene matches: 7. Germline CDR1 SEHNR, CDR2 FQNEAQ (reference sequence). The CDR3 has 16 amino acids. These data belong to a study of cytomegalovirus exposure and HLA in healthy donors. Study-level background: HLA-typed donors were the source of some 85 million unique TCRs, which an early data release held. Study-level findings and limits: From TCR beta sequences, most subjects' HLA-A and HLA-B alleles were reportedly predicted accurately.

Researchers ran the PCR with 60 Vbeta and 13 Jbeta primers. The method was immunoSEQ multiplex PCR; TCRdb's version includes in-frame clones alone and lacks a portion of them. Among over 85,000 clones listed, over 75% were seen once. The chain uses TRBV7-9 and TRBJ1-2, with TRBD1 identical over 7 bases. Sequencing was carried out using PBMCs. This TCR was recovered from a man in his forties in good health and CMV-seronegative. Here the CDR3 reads CASSLDPGGSNYGYTF. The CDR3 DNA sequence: TGTGCCAGCAGCTTGGATCCAGGGGGATCTAACTATGGCTACACCTTC.